The clone carrying this T cell receptor beta chain was observed a handful of times. This sample is part of a study of early T cells in non-severe SARS-CoV-2 infection. Study-wide context: Unpaired chains resulted from sequencing bulk RNA of unsorted whole blood.

The CDR3 sequence is 15 residues long. With V trimmed by 6 bases and J by 5 bases, 11 bases remained unmatched. CDR1 and CDR2 (germline): MNHNS, SASEGT. A single record per CDR3 protein comes from TCRdb applying MiXCR to the 5' RACE reads. The sample yields about 55,000 distinct CDR3 sequences, under 8.5% seen once. This clonotype was sampled from an adult who was a healthcare worker with PCR-confirmed SARS-CoV-2 infection or an uninfected control (not recorded which). The specimen comprised whole blood, sampled at baseline. The rearrangement joins TRBV6-1 to TRBJ1-1; 8 bases line up with TRBD1. DNA for the CDR3: TGTGCCAGCAGGAGGGACAGGCGAGGTGTTACTGAAGCTTTCTTT. Translation: CASRRDRRGVTEAFF.